This T cell receptor beta chain is drawn from a study of T-cell reconstitution after alpha-beta-depleted transplantation in children. Study observations and caveats: Elevated TCRbeta diversity at day 60 was traced, in some patients, to surviving recipient T cells and thymic progenitors.

Library preparation (for TCRbeta) was performed with unique molecular identifiers. A single record per CDR3 protein comes from TCRdb applying MiXCR to the PCR reads. The sample consists of hundreds of thousands of distinct CDR3 sequences, 13% of them appearing once. This clonotype came up many times. Its antigen is as yet unknown. With V trimmed by 4 bases and J by 4 bases, 4 bases remained unmatched. CDR1 is SGHRS and CDR2 is YFSETQ in the germline V gene. This CDR3 comprises 15 residues. The starting material was PBMCs, obtained before TCRalphabeta/CD19-depleted stem cell transplant. This rearrangement joins TRBV5-1 to TRBJ2-3; 12 bases are shared with TRBD2. This TCR derives from a girl aged 2-9 years with congenital amegakaryocytic thrombocytopenia, due to receive a stem cell transplant. The CDR3 nucleotides are TGCGCCAGCAGCCCAAGACTAGCGGGAGCAGATACGCAGTATTTT. Its protein is CASSPRLAGADTQYF.